Detailed here is one TCR beta chain. Its antigen is undetermined. This sample is part of a study of regulatory T cells in long-lasting Graves disease. Study-wide background: Persistent cases took antithyroid drugs over 5 years and stayed TSH receptor antibody positive. Study-level points and caveats: Peripheral blood was the sole material, not thyroid tissue. The study found persistent patients shared more public clonotypes (fewer than 3,000) than new patients (about 1,000). Patients with persistent disease showed a bias toward TRBV28, TRBJ1-2 and TRBJ2-5.

Noted time point: persistent/refractory GD, antithyroid drugs over 5 years with positive TRAb. RNA from PBMCs was the source of the TCR library. TCR beta libraries were built with iRepertoire HTBI primers and Arm-PCR of CDR3 regions. TCRdb recomputed calls from the multiplex PCR reads with MiXCR, one row per CDR3 protein. The sample consists of roughly 500,000 distinct CDR3 sequences, 20% to 25% of them appearing once. The CDR3 covers 14 residues. V was trimmed by 2 bases and J by 7 bases, leaving 11 bases between them. CDR1 and CDR2 (germline): SGHVS, FNYEAQ. Specimen: peripheral blood mononuclear cells (PBMCs), collected when the disease was refractory, from a patient treated with antithyroid drugs. The receptor comes from a female donor with Graves disease. This chain links TRBV7-6 with TRBJ2-2; no reliable D call. The CDR3 DNA reads TGTGCCAGCAGCTTAAACACCAACGGCGGGGAGCTGTTTTTT. Protein product: CASSLNTNGGELFF.